Here is one T cell receptor (beta chain) with its context. Antigen unknown. TCRdb's copy holds only in-frame clones and misses some; the assay was immunoSEQ multiplex PCR. The sample contains about 54,000 clones, under 85% of which appear only once. Time point in this sample: week 47, end of study. All doses held 300 ug of mutant IDH1 20-mer peptide, with topical imiquimod. Eight vaccinations were given in weeks 1, 3, 5, 7, 11, 15, 19 and 23. Donors harbored newly found WHO grade 3 or 4 IDH1-mutant, ATRX-lost astrocytomas. The data belong to a study of a mutant IDH1 vaccine in newly diagnosed glioma. Whole-study context: The treated population exhibited a male proportion of roughly 60%, a female proportion of about 38%, and a mean age of approximately 42 years.

The ends were cut back, 3 bases at V and 1 base at J, with 10 bases in the middle. There are 16 residues in the CDR3. Germline loops: CDR1 WSHSY, CDR2 SAAADI. The chain uses TRBV10-2 and TRBJ2-6; no definite D call. This clonotype was sampled from a woman in her 50s with glioma. Sequencing was performed on PBMCs, taken from a glioma patient whose treatment included an IDH1 peptide vaccine. For the CDR3, the DNA is TGCGCCAGCAGTGACAAGGGATCTTCTGGGGCCAACGTCCTGACTTTC. This gives the protein CASSDKGSSGANVLTF.